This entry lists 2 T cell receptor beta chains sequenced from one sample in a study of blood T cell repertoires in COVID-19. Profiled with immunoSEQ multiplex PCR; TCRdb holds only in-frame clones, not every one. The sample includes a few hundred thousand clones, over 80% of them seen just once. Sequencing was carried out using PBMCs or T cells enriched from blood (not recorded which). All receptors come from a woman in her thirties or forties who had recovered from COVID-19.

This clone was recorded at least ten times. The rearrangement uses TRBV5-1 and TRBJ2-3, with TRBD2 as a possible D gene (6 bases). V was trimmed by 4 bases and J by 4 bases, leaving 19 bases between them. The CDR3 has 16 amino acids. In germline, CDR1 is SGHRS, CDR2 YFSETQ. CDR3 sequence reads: CASSAKGAGSADTQYF. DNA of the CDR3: TGCGCCAGCAGCGCCAAAGGGGCGGGAAGCGCAGATACGCAGTATTTT.

The CDR3, as DNA: TGTGCCAGCAGCGCCGGGACTAGCGGAAACACCGGGGAGCTGTTTTTT. It codes for CASSAGTSGNTGELFF. This chain joins TRBV9 and TRBJ2-2; 11 bases match TRBD2. The V and J ends lost 3 bases and 2 bases, in that order; junction bases with no gene match: 3. Germline values: CDR1 SGDLS, CDR2 YYNGEE. The CDR3 is 16 residues long.